The next 13 T cell receptor beta chains were all read from a single sample in a study of CD8+CD57+ T cells in acquired aplastic anemia. Profiling that covered TCR beta VDJ and CDR3 relied on genomic DNA as its template. TCRdb passed the reads through MiXCR, listing each CDR3 protein once. This repertoire shows about 150,000 distinct CDR3 sequences, approximately 52% found once; its top ten account for about an eighth. CD8+CD57+ cell expansion, shown by flow cytometry, had occurred in the patients selected for sequencing. Sequencing used sorted CD4+, CD8+, or CD8+CD57+ T cells (not recorded which) from PBMCs. Receptor source: a human donor with aplastic anemia.

The chain joins TRBV29-1 to TRBJ1-4; 9 positions match TRBD1. Germline CDR1 is SQVTM and CDR2 is ANQGSEA. This CDR3 has 13 amino acids. Trimming cost V 6 bases and J 5 bases; bases outside gene matches: 4. CDR3 loop: CSVYTGGNEKLFF. The CDR3 coding sequence is TGCAGCGTCTACACAGGGGGCAATGAAAAACTGTTTTTT.

The gene calls are TRBV29-1 and TRBJ1-2, with D maybe TRBD1 (6 bases). This CDR3 has 13 amino acids. V lost 5 bases to trimming and J lost 2 bases, with 12 bases between them. Looked up from germline, CDR1 is SQVTM and CDR2 is ANQGSEA. The CDR3 spells CSVHRVGNYGYTF. CDR3 in DNA: TGCAGCGTTCACAGGGTGGGGAACTATGGCTACACCTTC.

This chain links TRBV20-1 with TRBJ1-2, with D uncertain. From germline, CDR1 is DFQATT and CDR2 SNEGSKA (reference sequence). V was trimmed by 6 bases and J by 2 bases, leaving 16 bases between them. The CDR3 spans 14 residues. CDR3 nucleotides: TGCAGTGCGCTCCGAGACGGAGGGAACTATGGCTACACCTTC. Encoded protein: CSALRDGGNYGYTF.

At least ten counts were recorded for this clonotype. The chain combines TRBV7-9 with TRBJ1-1; a possible D gene is TRBD1 (6 bases). Germline CDR1 and CDR2: SEHNR and FQNEAQ (reference sequence). The V end was cut by 8 bases, the J end by 5 bases, with 12 bases between. This CDR3 is 12 amino acids long. Here the CDR3 reads CASQEGGTEAFF. As DNA, the CDR3 is TGTGCCAGCCAGGAGGGGGGTACTGAAGCTTTCTTT. The full variable domain, rest sourced from reference TRBV7-9 and TRBJ1-1, is DTGVSQNPRHKITKRGQNVTFRCDPISEHNRLYWYRQTLGQGPEFLTYFQNEAQLEKSRLLSDRFSAERPKGSFSTLEIQRTEQGDSAMYLCASQEGGTEAFFGQGTRLTVV.

The chain has TRBV20-1 and TRBJ2-2, with D maybe TRBD1 (6 bases). The V gene's germline CDR1 is DFQATT and CDR2 SNEGSKA (reference sequence). Trimming shortened V by 2 bases and J by 1 base, and 8 bases separated the two germline ends. CDR3 size: 14 residues. In DNA, the CDR3 is TGCAGTGCTAGAAGGGGACAGAACACCGGGGAGCTGTTTTTT. It encodes CSARRGQNTGELFF.

The V and J genes are TRBV29-1 and TRBJ2-2; 8 bases fit TRBD1. The CDR3 is 14 residues long. CDR1 and CDR2 (germline): SQVTM, ANQGSEA. V lost 7 bases and J lost 1; bases outside the gene matches: 5. This CDR3 is CSGQTGVNTGELFF. The CDR3 bases are TGCAGCGGGCAGACAGGGGTGAACACCGGGGAGCTGTTTTTT.

The chain employs TRBV10-3 and TRBJ2-5, with D perhaps matching TRBD2 (7 bases). CDR3 length equals 17 residues. Deletions cut 6 bases from V and 2 bases from J, with 22 bases between. CDR1 and CDR2 from the germline V gene are ENHRY and SYGVKD. CDR3 amino acids: CAISVGLRGLTQETQYF. The DNA for the CDR3 is TGTGCCATCAGCGTTGGTTTGCGGGGGCTTACTCAAGAGACCCAGTACTTC.

The J gene is TRBJ2-1, the V gene TRBV7-8, with 7 bases lining up with TRBD1. The CDR3 totals 14 residues. Unmatched junction bases numbered 4, after V lost 1 base and J lost 7 bases. Germline V CDR1 and CDR2: SGHVS, FQNEAQ. The CDR3 DNA is TGTGCCAGCAGCTTAGTAGAGGGGGCGAATGAGCAGTTCTTC. This encodes CASSLVEGANEQFF.

Comment on this clonotype: It may be a read error: a sequence one base away is much more abundant. The chain recombines TRBV7-9 with TRBJ2-5, with D tentatively TRBD1 (5 bases). CDR3 size: 15 residues. The germline V gene has CDR1 SEHNR and CDR2 FQNEAQ (reference sequence). CDR3 region: CASSSPGFGGEAQYF. The DNA of the CDR3 is TGTGCCAGCAGTTCTCCAGGGTTCGGTGGAGAGGCCCAGTACTTC.

This clonotype was seen only a few times. The chain's CDR3 is CASKEMGQLDGYTF. Here the CDR3 DNA reads TGTGCCAGCAAAGAAATGGGACAGTTGGATGGCTACACCTTC. The chain uses TRBV2 and TRBJ1-2; TRBD1 matches 7 bases. V lost 7 bases to trimming and J lost 6 bases; unmatched junction nucleotides: 11. CDR3 size: 14 residues. The V gene's germline CDR1 is SNHLY and CDR2 FYNNEI.

This clonotype was recorded once. The chain joins TRBV20-1 to TRBJ1-2, with D tentatively TRBD1 (5 bases). This CDR3 spans 11 amino acids. From germline, CDR1 is DFQATT and CDR2 SNEGSKA (reference sequence). Between the trimmed V and J ends, which lost 6 bases and 7 bases, there was a span of 12 bases. The CDR3 sequence is CSAERDGGYTF. In DNA form, the CDR3 reads TGCAGTGCCGAGAGGGACGGTGGCTACACCTTC.

Concerning this clonotype itself: A read error may produce the germline difference seen at one junction end. The chain links TRBV10-2 to TRBJ2-7; D ambiguous. Germline loops: CDR1 WSHSY, CDR2 SAAADI. This CDR3 is 11 amino acids long. CDR3 in amino acids: CASIGSGEKYF. The CDR3 nucleotides are TGCGCCAGCATAGGCTCCGGCGAGAAGTACTTC.

The V call is TRBV15, the J call TRBJ1-1; D is possibly TRBD1 (5 bases). The CDR3 sequence is 15 residues long. Per germline, CDR1 LNHNV and CDR2 YYDKDF (reference sequence). Trimming cost V 0 bases and J 1 base, with 9 bases left between them. CDR3 region: CATSRDRGGNTEAFF. The CDR3 bases are TGTGCCACCAGCAGAGATCGCGGGGGGAACACTGAAGCTTTCTTT.